What follows are 8 T cell receptor beta chains derived from one specimen sequenced in a study of early T cells in non-severe SARS-CoV-2 infection. TCRdb ran MiXCR on the 5' RACE reads and lists one entry per CDR3 protein. The table lists tens of thousands of distinct CDR3 sequences, 9% to 15% of them singletons. Sample: whole blood. These receptors were taken from an adult who was a healthcare worker with PCR-confirmed SARS-CoV-2 infection or an uninfected control (not recorded which).

The chain recombines TRBV6-2 or TRBV6-3 with TRBJ1-3; D is unclear. Germline CDR1 is MNHEY and CDR2 is SVGEGT. Trimming removed 5 bases from V and 4 bases from J, with 6 bases in between. This CDR3 contains 12 residues. The CDR3 region has the DNA TGTGCCAGCAGTCAGACGGGAAACACCATATATTTT. Translated: CASSQTGNTIYF.

This clonotype has a count of ten or more. This rearrangement joins TRBV11-2 to TRBJ2-4; D unresolved. Trimming pared 0 bases from V and 10 bases from J, leaving 4 bases between. The CDR3 is 11 residues long. Germline CDR1 is SGHAT and CDR2 is FQNNGV. The CDR3: CASSLDPIQYF. For the CDR3, the DNA is TGTGCCAGCAGCTTAGACCCTATTCAGTACTTC.

The V gene is TRBV29-1, the J gene TRBJ2-2; unclear D gene. The CDR3 length is 12 residues. Trimming pared 6 bases from V and 6 bases from J, leaving 11 bases between. In germline, CDR1 is SQVTM, CDR2 ANQGSEA. CDR3 sequence reads: CSVAPRAGELFF. The CDR3 DNA is TGCAGCGTCGCACCAAGGGCCGGGGAGCTGTTTTTT.

This clonotype was counted a few times. The gene calls are TRBV4-3 and TRBJ2-7; 8 bases map to TRBD2. The CDR3 runs to 16 residues. Looked up from germline, CDR1 is LGHNA and CDR2 is YSLEER. The J segment lost 2 bases and the V segment lost 0 bases, leaving 6 bases of the junction unmatched. In DNA form, the CDR3 reads TGCGCCAGCAGCCAAGATCTGAGAGCGGGAGCCTACGAGCAGTACTTC. Translated, it gives CASSQDLRAGAYEQYF.

The chain links TRBV6-5 to TRBJ2-1; D is undetermined. The CDR3 consists of 15 residues. Trimming took off 4 bases at V and 1 base at J, with 11 bases between the two ends. Germline V gene lookup returns CDR1 MNHEY and CDR2 SVGAGI. The CDR3 sequence: CASSSFSYSYNEQFF. For the CDR3, the DNA is TGTGCCAGCAGTTCCTTTAGTTATTCCTACAATGAGCAGTTCTTC.

This clonotype was detected only a few times. The V call is TRBV5-6, the J call TRBJ2-6; 7 positions agree with TRBD1. Germline loops: CDR1 SGHDT, CDR2 YYEEEE. V shed 4 bases and J 3 bases; nucleotides not matched to a gene: 10. CDR3 length: 17 residues. CDR3 nucleotide sequence: TGTGCCAGCAGCGAACTGACAGGGCTCCGTGGGGCCAACGTCCTGACTTTC. This sequence encodes CASSELTGLRGANVLTF. Supplemented by reference TRBV5-6 and TRBJ2-6, the full variable domain reads DAGVTQSPTHLIKTRGQQVTLRCSPKSGHDTVSWYQQALGQGPQFIFQYYEEEERQRGNFPDRFSGHQFPNYSSELNVNALLLGDSALYLCASSELTGLRGANVLTFGAGSRLTVL.

This clonotype was counted only a few times. An end of the junction does not agree with germline; a read error may underlie this. The rearrangement uses TRBV10-2 and TRBJ2-2; D could derive from TRBD1 or TRBD2 (5 bases each). This CDR3 is built from 13 residues. Germline V gene data show CDR1 as WSHSY and CDR2 as SAAADI. DNA of the CDR3: TGCGCCAGCAACAGGTTTGACACCGGGGAGCTTTTTTTT. Protein sequence: CASNRFDTGELFF.

The V gene is TRBV7-8, the J gene TRBJ2-5; D gene unclear. Looked up from germline, CDR1 is SGHVS and CDR2 is FQNEAQ. The CDR3 length is 14 residues. V was cut by 5 bases and J by 0 bases, with 10 bases left in between. CDR3 loop: CASSQFEYQETQYF. In nucleotides, the CDR3 is TGTGCCAGCAGCCAATTCGAGTACCAAGAGACCCAGTACTTC.